Listed below are T cell receptor beta chains from one sample, sequenced in a study of T-cell memory formation after mild COVID-19. Via MiXCR, TCRdb re-called the 5' RACE reads, giving one row per CDR3 protein. The profile covers nearly 350,000 distinct CDR3 sequences, with 10% to 15% appearing a single time and roughly a fifth taken by the ten largest. The source material was PBMCs or a T cell subset sorted from them (not recorded which). The receptors originated from a man aged 18-30 years who had mild COVID-19 (a few samples of this study predate the infection). Cell type and time point are not known. Both conserved end residues are part of each CDR3. Each record gives: V gene, CDR3 length, CDR3 protein.

v_call: TRBV7-2
cdr3_length: 15
cdr3_aa: CASSFQWGQTYEQYF

v_call: TRBV9
cdr3_length: 19
cdr3_aa: CASSAQPGQGITYNSPLHF

v_call: TRBV4-3
cdr3_length: 13
cdr3_aa: CASSQNLAGEQFF

v_call: TRBV7-6
cdr3_length: 14
cdr3_aa: CASSLDHGGSEQYF

v_call: TRBV28
cdr3_length: 11
cdr3_aa: CASSTGSEAFF

v_call: TRBV4-1
cdr3_length: 15
cdr3_aa: CASSQGTVTGSEAFF

v_call: TRBV7-9
cdr3_length: 13
cdr3_aa: CASSIGPSSEAFF

v_call: TRBV6-5
cdr3_length: 15
cdr3_aa: CASSYSRQVNYGYTF

v_call: TRBV10-3
cdr3_length: 18
cdr3_aa: CAISESLRRDRSNQPQHF

v_call: TRBV2
cdr3_length: 20
cdr3_aa: CASSAAPGARSLVGGNIQYF

v_call: TRBV7-9
cdr3_length: 14
cdr3_aa: CASSLGLGYNEQFF

v_call: TRBV7-3
cdr3_length: 13
cdr3_aa: CASSLNVGGEQFF

v_call: TRBV5-1
cdr3_length: 16
cdr3_aa: CASSLVSPSSYNEQFF

v_call: TRBV6-5
cdr3_length: 15
cdr3_aa: CASSYSRGPTDTQYF

v_call: TRBV2
cdr3_length: 13
cdr3_aa: CASSGTGGETQYF

v_call: TRBV7-2
cdr3_length: 15
cdr3_aa: CASSSPYDAQETQYF

v_call: TRBV5-4
cdr3_length: 15
cdr3_aa: CASSLKAGSTDTQYF

v_call: TRBV29-1
cdr3_length: 11
cdr3_aa: CSVEAGVEQFF

v_call: TRBV14
cdr3_length: 17
cdr3_aa: CASSPPEGGGASDTQYF

v_call: TRBV4-3
cdr3_length: 18
cdr3_aa: CASSQDPLGTGGRSEQFF

v_call: TRBV5-1
cdr3_length: 11
cdr3_aa: CASKISDPLHF

v_call: TRBV10-3
cdr3_length: 15
cdr3_aa: CAIRHGADRATGYTF

v_call: TRBV7-9
cdr3_length: 13
cdr3_aa: CASSFVAGGEAFF

v_call: TRBV7-9
cdr3_length: 12
cdr3_aa: CASGGGVGEQYF

v_call: TRBV5-1
cdr3_length: 15
cdr3_aa: CASSLVGGPNTEAFF

v_call: TRBV6-5
cdr3_length: 15
cdr3_aa: CASSLVYSSNQPQHF

v_call: TRBV29-1
cdr3_length: 13
cdr3_aa: CSVSQILNYGYTF

v_call: TRBV30
cdr3_length: 14
cdr3_aa: CAWSHGGSDTEAFF

v_call: TRBV30
cdr3_length: 14
cdr3_aa: CAGEGRGSSYEQYF

v_call: TRBV12-3/TRBV12-4
cdr3_length: 15
cdr3_aa: CASSSPEGALYGYTF

v_call: TRBV6-2/TRBV6-3
cdr3_length: 12
cdr3_aa: CAGGLAGGTQYF

v_call: TRBV5-1
cdr3_length: 13
cdr3_aa: CASSLEWGTEAFF

v_call: TRBV25-1
cdr3_length: 14
cdr3_aa: CASSRQDPQETQYF

v_call: TRBV7-2
cdr3_length: 16
cdr3_aa: CASGTLGLSSYNEQFF

v_call: TRBV5-1
cdr3_length: 14
cdr3_aa: CASSLGAGTDTQYF

v_call: TRBV4-3
cdr3_length: 15
cdr3_aa: CASSQETGRADTQYF

v_call: TRBV12-3/TRBV12-4
cdr3_length: 16
cdr3_aa: CASSLSVVGQGFGYTF

v_call: TRBV2
cdr3_length: 13
cdr3_aa: CASSEGRDTEAFF

v_call: TRBV20-1
cdr3_length: 19
cdr3_aa: CSARDSGSGGGRLTNEQFF

v_call: TRBV12-3/TRBV12-4
cdr3_length: 13
cdr3_aa: CASSFRTDYGYTF

v_call: TRBV28
cdr3_length: 15
cdr3_aa: CASRSGGAWYNEQFF

v_call: TRBV12-3/TRBV12-4
cdr3_length: 15
cdr3_aa: CASSLEVLSTDTQYF

v_call: TRBV4-3
cdr3_length: 15
cdr3_aa: CASSQGDATYERYTF

v_call: TRBV5-1
cdr3_length: 13
cdr3_aa: CASKDGMNTEAFF

v_call: TRBV20-1
cdr3_length: 15
cdr3_aa: CSAREPQGFHNEQFF

v_call: TRBV27
cdr3_length: 14
cdr3_aa: CASSPPGIRETQYF

v_call: TRBV25-1
cdr3_length: 14
cdr3_aa: CASRADGPNQPQHF

v_call: TRBV9
cdr3_length: 15
cdr3_aa: CASSVSGLSNQPQHF

v_call: TRBV20-1
cdr3_length: 13
cdr3_aa: CSASLAGAYGYTF

v_call: TRBV7-3
cdr3_length: 16
cdr3_aa: CASSLTPSGGTDTQYF

v_call: TRBV3-1
cdr3_length: 14
cdr3_aa: CASSQREKGETQYF